The 13 T cell receptor beta chains presented below share a single source sample, sequenced in a study of shared clonotypes between healthy human individuals. Naive CD8 cells were CD45RO-negative, positively selected for CCR7, excluding terminally differentiated effector memory CD45RA+ cells. The method was immunoSEQ multiplex PCR; TCRdb's version includes in-frame clones alone and lacks a portion of them. Seen here are about 680,000 clones, about 90% observed once, and the top ten hold roughly 24%. The sample was naive CD8+ T cells sorted from blood. These receptors originate from a man aged 25 to 45 in good health.

The chain joins TRBV7-9 to TRBJ2-1, with 7 bases identical to TRBD2. Germline loops: CDR1 SEHNR, CDR2 FQNEAQ (reference sequence). The junction had 16 bases not matched to a gene; V was cut back by 4 bases and J by 4 bases. The CDR3 consists of 18 residues. The CDR3 region is CASSSSQVSGLPYNEQFF. Written as DNA, the CDR3 is TGTGCCAGCAGCTCCAGTCAGGTATCGGGACTACCTTACAATGAGCAGTTCTTC.

This clone has only one observation. The gene calls are TRBV27 and TRBJ2-7; 16 nucleotides align to TRBD2. V shed 6 bases and J 4 bases; nucleotides not matched to a gene: 15. The CDR3 is 19 amino acids. CDR1 is MNHEY, CDR2 SMNVEV, per germline (reference sequence). CDR3 in amino acids: CASRGLGGTSGRAWYEQYF. The CDR3 nucleotides read TGTGCCAGCAGAGGCCTTGGCGGGACTAGCGGGAGGGCCTGGTACGAGCAGTACTTC.

The rearrangement joins TRBV5-1 to TRBJ2-2; the D gene is possibly TRBD1 (6 bases). CDR1 is SGHRS and CDR2 is YFSETQ in the germline V gene. The V and J ends lost 4 bases and 5 bases respectively, with 15 bases between them. This CDR3 comprises 15 residues. In nucleotides, the CDR3 is TGCGCCAGCAGCCTGCGGACAGCCGGAACCGGGGAGCTGTTTTTT. Residues: CASSLRTAGTGELFF.

The rearrangement joins TRBV30 to TRBJ2-3; 8 positions match TRBD2. With 6 bases clipped from V and 2 bases from J, the junction kept 13 bases outside the gene matches. This CDR3 spans 16 amino acids. The germline V gene has CDR1 GTSNPN and CDR2 SVGIG (reference sequence). CDR3 nucleotide sequence: TGTGCCTGTAGAGCGGGAGTGGGGGGGGCCACAGATACGCAGTATTTT. Translated, it gives CACRAGVGGATDTQYF.

This clone showed up just once. This chain joins TRBV15 and TRBJ1-2; the D gene is possibly TRBD1 (5 bases). The CDR3 length is 15 residues. V shed 3 bases and J shed 4 bases, with 15 bases lying between them. Germline V gene lookup returns CDR1 LNHNV and CDR2 YYDKDF (reference sequence). The CDR3 region has the DNA TGTGCCACCAGCAGGGGACCCTCCGCCTCCTATGGCTACACCTTC. It specifies CATSRGPSASYGYTF.

This clone was detected only once. The sample holds other DNA sequences that translate to the same CDR3. The J gene is TRBJ2-7, the V gene TRBV27; no definite D call. Deletions cut 6 bases from V and 4 bases from J, with 7 bases between. The CDR3 is 11 residues long. Germline loops: CDR1 MNHEY, CDR2 SMNVEV (reference sequence). The CDR3 protein is CASSQGYEQYF. The CDR3 DNA follows: TGTGCCAGCAGCCAAGGGTACGAGCAGTACTTC.

The chain recombines TRBV13 with TRBJ1-2; tentative D call: TRBD1 (6 bases). The germline V gene has CDR1 PRHDT and CDR2 FYEKMQ (reference sequence). CDR3 length: 14 residues. V lost 0 bases, J lost 4 bases, and 9 bases lay in between. The CDR3 coding sequence is TGTGCCAGCAGCTTAGGGTCAGGGGTCTATGGCTACACCTTC. Protein sequence: CASSLGSGVYGYTF. Full variable domain (outside the CDR3, taken from reference TRBV13 and TRBJ1-2): AAGVIQSPRHLIKEKRETATLKCYPIPRHDTVYWYQQGPGQDPQFLISFYEKMQSDKGSIPDRFSAQQFSDYHSELNMSSLELGDSALYFCASSLGSGVYGYTFGSGTRLTVV.

This clone was found once. This chain joins TRBV4-1 and TRBJ1-1; D uncertain. The germline CDR1 and CDR2 sequences are MGHRA and YSYEKL. CDR3 length equals 15 residues. Trimming removed 3 bases from V and 1 base from J, with 12 bases in between. The CDR3 coding sequence is TGCGCCAGCAGCCACTACCCGGGTCAGAACACTGAAGCTTTCTTT. As protein: CASSHYPGQNTEAFF.

This clone was seen repeatedly, ten times or more. This chain connects TRBV7-9 to TRBJ2-7; D unresolved. The CDR3 consists of 13 residues. Germline CDR1 is SEHNR and CDR2 is FQNEAQ (reference sequence). V gave up 5 bases and J gave up 4 bases, with 12 bases separating them. The CDR3 DNA follows: TGTGCCAGCAGCCCCAAGGGTCCTTACGAGCAGTACTTC. Protein sequence: CASSPKGPYEQYF.

The chain is built from TRBV4-3 and TRBJ2-7; D is perhaps TRBD2 (6 bases). V dropped 2 bases and J dropped 1 base, with 12 bases sitting between them. The CDR3 consists of 15 residues. Germline CDR1 is LGHNA and CDR2 is YSLEER. The CDR3 bases are TGCGCCAGCAGCCAATCTTATCGGGAGTCCTACGAGCAGTACTTC. It is translated as CASSQSYRESYEQYF.

The rearrangement uses TRBV28 and TRBJ1-2, with no clear D. V was clipped by 5 bases and J by 4 bases, with 23 bases between them. This CDR3 contains 17 residues. Germline V gene data show CDR1 as MDHEN and CDR2 as SYDVKM. Here the CDR3 reads CASSDKRYGSLLYGYTF. The CDR3 nucleotides are TGTGCCAGCAGTGATAAACGTTACGGGTCGCTTCTCTATGGCTACACCTTC.

The chain recombines TRBV5-1 with TRBJ2-1; TRBD2 matches at 12 bases. The V and J ends lost 4 bases and 4 bases, in that order; junction bases with no gene match: 9. CDR3 length equals 17 residues. The germline V gene has CDR1 SGHRS and CDR2 YFSETQ. This CDR3 is CASSRRLAGVLYNEQFF. CDR3 sequence (DNA): TGCGCCAGCAGCCGGCGACTAGCGGGAGTATTGTACAATGAGCAGTTCTTC.

This sequence joins TRBV9 and TRBJ2-1; a weak D match, TRBD1 (6 bases). The CDR3 totals 15 residues. From germline, CDR1 is SGDLS and CDR2 YYNGEE. Trimming took 4 bases from V and 5 from J, leaving 16 bases between them. The CDR3 sequence is CASSMNRDNNNEQFF. In DNA, the CDR3 is TGTGCCAGCAGCATGAACCGGGACAATAACAATGAGCAGTTCTTC.